The 20 T cell receptor beta chains reported below all come from one sample, sequenced in a study of blood T cell repertoires in COVID-19. Some clones are missing from TCRdb's copy, which holds only in-frame ones; the method was immunoSEQ multiplex PCR. The table lists some 320,000 clones, around 90% of them singletons. The sequencing input was PBMCs or T cells enriched from blood (not recorded which). The receptor set was obtained from a man in his 60s who had recovered from COVID-19.

CDR3: CASSKGQGTNEKLFF. CDR3 nucleotide sequence: TGTGCCAGCAGCAAAGGGCAGGGGACAAATGAAAAACTGTTTTTT. This chain joins TRBV21-1 and TRBJ1-4; the DNA was not compared with TRBD1, the D call given in the table. TRBV21-1 is a listed pseudogene. CDR3 length: 15 amino acids.

The V and J genes are TRBV19 and TRBJ1-1; the D gene is possibly TRBD1 (5 bases). Deletions cut 2 bases from V and 5 bases from J, with 6 bases between. Germline V gene lookup returns CDR1 LNHDA and CDR2 SQIVND (reference sequence). The CDR3 has 12 residues. The CDR3 region is CASSIRGTEAFF. The CDR3, as DNA: TGTGCCAGTAGTATAAGGGGAACTGAAGCTTTCTTT.

The V gene is TRBV9, the J gene TRBJ2-1, with D possibly TRBD1 on 6 matching bases. Trimming took off 0 bases at V and 5 bases at J, with 27 bases between the two ends. Germline V CDR1 and CDR2: SGDLS, YYNGEE. CDR3 length: 20 amino acids. The CDR3 region has the DNA TGTGCCAGCAGCGTAGGATTGAGGCGAAGGGGGATGGGACCTAACAATGAGCAGTTCTTC. Translated: CASSVGLRRRGMGPNNEQFF.

This sequence joins TRBV7-2 and TRBJ2-1; 11 bases line up with TRBD2. Germline CDR1 reads SGHTA; CDR2 reads FQGNSA. The V gene end was trimmed by 3 bases and the J gene end by 5 bases; junction bases not matched to a gene: 6. The length of the CDR3 is 16 residues. Here the CDR3 DNA reads TGTGCCAGCAGCTTCTACGGGACTAGCGGTAACAATGAGCAGTTCTTC. Amino acid sequence: CASSFYGTSGNNEQFF.

This clone has only one observation. The chain joins TRBV6-5 to TRBJ1-5, with D maybe TRBD1 (5 bases). The CDR3 has 15 residues. Trimming cost V 6 bases and J 2 bases, with 14 bases left between them. The germline gives CDR1 MNHEY, CDR2 SVGAGI. The CDR3 reads CASRSQGSGNQPQHF. CDR3 DNA sequence: TGTGCCAGCAGGAGCCAGGGAAGTGGCAATCAGCCCCAGCATTTT.

The chain uses TRBV5-4 and TRBJ2-7; 9 bases agree with TRBD2. Germline assignment: CDR1 SGHNT and CDR2 YYREEE (reference sequence). The CDR3 length is 17 residues. With 0 bases clipped from V and 2 bases from J, the junction kept 9 bases outside the gene matches. The CDR3 region is CASSLGPLAGPTYEQYF. CDR3 nucleotides: TGTGCCAGCAGCTTGGGACCGCTAGCGGGGCCAACCTACGAGCAGTACTTC.

With regard to this clone: The sample holds other DNA sequences that translate to the same CDR3. This chain links TRBV6-2 or TRBV6-3 with TRBJ2-1, with D tentatively TRBD2 (6 bases). The CDR3 covers 12 residues. From germline, CDR1 is MNHEY and CDR2 SVGEGT. The ends were cut back, 5 bases at V and 10 bases at J, with 12 bases in the middle. The CDR3 region has the DNA TGTGCCAGCAGTAGGGGACTCTGGGAGCAGTTCTTC. Translating gives CASSRGLWEQFF.

As to this clone: The junction departs from germline at one end; a sequencing error may be responsible. The chain combines TRBV7-7 with TRBJ1-1, with a weak D call TRBD1 (6 bases). The CDR3 contains 13 residues. CDR1 SSHAT and CDR2 FNYEAQ come from the germline V gene (reference sequence). CDR3 sequence (DNA): TGTGCTAGCAGCTTAGATTCAGGGGCAGAAGCTTTCTTT. It is translated as CASSLDSGAEAFF.

The chain combines TRBV5-1 with TRBJ1-4, with 8 bases lining up with TRBD1. The junction had 4 bases not matched to a gene; V was cut back by 4 bases and J by 2 bases. Germline CDR1 reads SGHRS; CDR2 reads YFSETQ. This CDR3 spans 15 amino acids. The CDR3 nucleotides read TGCGCCAGCAGCGGGACAGGCTCTACTAATGAAAAACTGTTTTTT. Translation gives CASSGTGSTNEKLFF.

This clone was picked up one time. The rearrangement uses TRBV3-1 (or the pseudogene TRBV3-2) and TRBJ1-1; possible D gene TRBD1, 5 bases. Germline-derived CDR1 and CDR2 are LGHDT and YNNKEL (reference sequence). Trimming took off 4 bases at V and 1 base at J, with 13 bases between the two ends. The CDR3 loop spans 15 amino acids. CDR3 protein: CASSPPQAPNTEAFF. CDR3 bases: TGTGCCAGCAGCCCCCCACAGGCGCCGAACACTGAAGCTTTCTTT.

The genes are TRBV24-1 and TRBJ1-2; D may be TRBD1 (5 bases). CDR3 length: 12 amino acids. V lost 5 bases to trimming and J lost 6 bases, with 9 bases between them. Looked up from germline, CDR1 is KGHDR and CDR2 is SFDVKD. CDR3 in DNA: TGTGCCACCAGTGGTCAAGGGGATGGCTACACCTTC. Amino acids: CATSGQGDGYTF.

The chain joins TRBV11-2 to TRBJ1-2; 7 bases match TRBD1. Per the germline V gene, CDR1 is SGHAT and CDR2 is FQNNGV. The V segment lost 3 bases and the J segment 9 bases; nucleotides outside the gene matches: 7. CDR3 length: 13 amino acids. In DNA form, the CDR3 reads TGTGCCAGCAGCTTTGGACAGGCTGGTCGCTACACCTTC. It yields the protein CASSFGQAGRYTF.

This chain connects TRBV19 to TRBJ2-3, with unresolved D. The germline V gene has CDR1 LNHDA and CDR2 SQIVND (reference sequence). The CDR3 contains 13 residues. Trimming shortened V by 5 bases and J by 4 bases, and 10 bases separated the two germline ends. The CDR3 nucleotides are TGTGCCAGTAGTTCAGTGTTTGCAGATACGCAGTATTTT. This encodes CASSSVFADTQYF.

The chain joins TRBV7-2 to TRBJ2-5; 11 bases align to TRBD2. This CDR3 spans 15 amino acids. Trimming at V came to 5 bases and at J to 1 base, leaving 3 bases not matched to a gene. Germline V lookup: CDR1 SGHTA, CDR2 FQGNSA. Written as DNA, the CDR3 is TGTGCCAGCAGCCCAACTAGCGGGGGCCAAGAGACCCAGTACTTC. Translated: CASSPTSGGQETQYF.

The CDR3 reads CASSFGSGSKNEQFF. The CDR3 coding sequence is TGCGCCAGCAGCTTTGGTAGCGGGAGTAAGAATGAGCAGTTCTTC. The V and J genes are TRBV5-1 and TRBJ2-1; TRBD2 matches at 9 bases. The CDR3 is 15 residues long. Losses at the gene ends were 2 bases for V and 7 bases for J; bases not matched to a gene: 7. CDR1 SGHRS and CDR2 YFSETQ come from the germline V gene. The full variable domain, its missing parts supplied by reference TRBV5-1 and TRBJ2-1, is KAGVTQTPRYLIKTRGQQVTLSCSPISGHRSVSWYQQTPGQGLQFLFEYFSETQRNKGNFPGRFSGRQFSNSRSEMNVSTLELGDSALYLCASSFGSGSKNEQFFGPGTRLTVL.

The chain is built from TRBV4-1 and TRBJ1-4, with 7 bases identical to TRBD1. Losses at the gene ends were 2 bases for V and 3 bases for J; bases not matched to a gene: 12. The CDR3 is made up of 18 amino acids. In germline, CDR1 is MGHRA, CDR2 YSYEKL. The CDR3 spells CASSQQGTANTANEKLFF. The CDR3 DNA sequence: TGCGCCAGCAGCCAACAGGGGACAGCTAATACGGCTAATGAAAAACTGTTTTTT.

The rearrangement joins TRBV6-5 to TRBJ2-1; the match to TRBD2 covers 8 bases. This CDR3 has 14 amino acids. From germline, CDR1 is MNHEY and CDR2 SVGAGI. Trimming at V came to 4 bases and at J to 6 bases, leaving 5 bases not matched to a gene. CDR3 coding DNA: TGTGCCAGCAGTTGGCCGGGGGGGGCCAATGAGCAGTTCTTC. Residues: CASSWPGGANEQFF.

CDR3 protein: CASSPDRQTQPQHF. In DNA, the CDR3 is TGTGCCAGCTCACCCGACAGGCAAACTCAGCCCCAGCATTTT. The chain is built from TRBV18 and TRBJ1-5, with a possible D match to TRBD1 (6 bases). V gave up 3 bases and J gave up 6 bases, with 12 bases separating them. CDR3 size: 14 residues. Looked up from germline, CDR1 is KGHSH and CDR2 is LQKENI.

This clone was found a few times. The rearrangement joins TRBV6-1 to TRBJ1-3, with D maybe TRBD1 (5 bases). CDR3 size: 15 residues. V gave up 6 bases and J gave up 1 base, with 13 bases separating them. Germline V CDR1 and CDR2: MNHNS, SASEGT. CDR3 in DNA: TGTGCCAGCAGCTTGAACGGGGGATCTGGAAACACCATATATTTT. This sequence encodes CASSLNGGSGNTIYF.

This chain uses TRBV6-5 with TRBJ1-6, with 7 bases lining up with TRBD1. Germline V gives CDR1 MNHEY, CDR2 SVGAGI. The CDR3 spans 16 residues. The V and J ends lost 0 bases and 7 bases, in that order; junction bases with no gene match: 6. The CDR3 loop reads CASSYSTGSFNSPLHF. Here the CDR3 DNA reads TGTGCCAGCAGTTACTCGACAGGGTCCTTCAATTCACCCCTCCACTTT.